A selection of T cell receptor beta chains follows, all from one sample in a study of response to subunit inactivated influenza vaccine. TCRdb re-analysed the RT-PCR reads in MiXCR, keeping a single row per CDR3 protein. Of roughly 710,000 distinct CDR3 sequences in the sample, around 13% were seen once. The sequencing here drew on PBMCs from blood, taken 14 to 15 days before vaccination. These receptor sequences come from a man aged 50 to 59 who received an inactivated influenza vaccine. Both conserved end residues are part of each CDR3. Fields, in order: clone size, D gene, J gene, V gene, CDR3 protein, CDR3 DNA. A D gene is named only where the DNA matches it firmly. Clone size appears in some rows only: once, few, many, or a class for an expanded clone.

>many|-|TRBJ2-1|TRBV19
CASSPGQPYNEQFF
TGTGCCAGTAGCCCTGGACAGCCCTACAATGAGCAGTTCTTC
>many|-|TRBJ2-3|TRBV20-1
CSARVGSTDTQYF
TGCAGTGCTAGAGTGGGGAGCACAGATACGCAGTATTTT
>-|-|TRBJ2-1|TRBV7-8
CASSILTGARNNEQFF
TGTGCCAGCAGCATTCTAACCGGGGCGCGGAACAATGAGCAGTTCTTC
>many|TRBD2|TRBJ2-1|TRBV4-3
CASSQDLAGFVNEQFF
TGCGCCAGCAGCCAAGATTTAGCGGGATTCGTTAATGAGCAGTTCTTC
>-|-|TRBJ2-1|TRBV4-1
CASSPLGRLRNEQFF
TGCGCCAGCAGCCCGTTGGGACGGCTTCGCAATGAGCAGTTCTTC
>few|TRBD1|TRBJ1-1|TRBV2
CASRLLTGGVGEAFF
TGTGCCAGCAGACTATTGACAGGGGGGGTTGGTGAAGCTTTCTTT
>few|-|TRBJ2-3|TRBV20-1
CSNRGATDTQYF
TGCAGTAACCGGGGAGCCACAGATACGCAGTATTTT
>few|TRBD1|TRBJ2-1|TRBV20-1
CSARDTGQGHYNEQFF
TGCAGTGCTAGAGATACGGGACAGGGGCACTACAATGAGCAGTTCTTC
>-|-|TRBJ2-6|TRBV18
CASSPPGGAGANVLTF
TGTGCCAGCTCACCACCGGGGGGGGCCGGGGCCAACGTCCTGACTTTC
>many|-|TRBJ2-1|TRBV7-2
CASSSRQRINEQFF
TGTGCCAGCAGCTCGCGACAGAGGATCAATGAGCAGTTCTTC
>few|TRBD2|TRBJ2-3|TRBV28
CASWGGVATQYF
TGTGCCAGCTGGGGGGGGGTAGCTACGCAGTATTTT
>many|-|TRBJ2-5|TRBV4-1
CASSQDGPLRGETQYF
TGCGCCAGCAGCCAAGATGGTCCTCTAAGGGGAGAGACCCAGTACTTC
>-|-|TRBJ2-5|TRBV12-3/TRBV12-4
CASSLALRNRETQYF
TGTGCCAGCAGTTTAGCGCTGCGCAACCGAGAGACCCAGTACTTC
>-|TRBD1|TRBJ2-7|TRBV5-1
CASTEGAQAYEQYF
TGCGCCAGCACAGAGGGGGCACAGGCCTACGAGCAGTACTTC
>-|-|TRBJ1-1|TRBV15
CATSRGGERTEAFF
TGTGCCACCAGCAGAGGAGGGGAGAGGACTGAAGCTTTCTTT
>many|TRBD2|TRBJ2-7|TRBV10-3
CAAKPGLAGGTSEQYF
TGTGCCGCCAAGCCGGGACTAGCGGGAGGGACTAGCGAGCAGTACTTC
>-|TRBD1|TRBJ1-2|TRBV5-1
CASSLEGQWGNDGYTF
TGCGCCAGCAGCTTGGAGGGACAGTGGGGGAACGATGGCTACACCTTC
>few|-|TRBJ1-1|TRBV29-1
CSVGGGLTEAFF
TGCAGCGTTGGTGGGGGGCTAACTGAAGCTTTCTTT
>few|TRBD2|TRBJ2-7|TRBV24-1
CATRPSSSGRPYEQYF
TGTGCCACCAGGCCCAGTTCAAGCGGGAGACCCTACGAGCAGTACTTC
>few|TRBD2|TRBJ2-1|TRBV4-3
CASSHSPSGGDEQFF
TGCGCCAGCAGCCATTCTCCTAGCGGGGGCGATGAGCAGTTCTTC
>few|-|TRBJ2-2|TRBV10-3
CAISESGRENTGELFF
TGTGCCATCAGTGAGTCCGGCAGGGAAAACACCGGGGAGCTGTTTTTT
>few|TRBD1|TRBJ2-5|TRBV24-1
CATSETGARETQYF
TGTGCCACCAGTGAGACAGGGGCTAGGGAGACCCAGTACTTC
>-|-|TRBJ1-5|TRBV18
CASSPMGRRTQPQHF
TGTGCCAGCTCACCCATGGGTCGGAGGACTCAGCCCCAGCATTTT
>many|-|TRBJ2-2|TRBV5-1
CASSLFGGNTGELFF
TGCGCCAGCAGCTTGTTCGGGGGGAACACCGGGGAGCTGTTTTTT
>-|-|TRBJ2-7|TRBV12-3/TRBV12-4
CASSFSLGWYEQYF
TGTGCCAGCAGTTTCAGTCTCGGGTGGTACGAGCAGTACTTC
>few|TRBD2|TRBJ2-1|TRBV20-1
CSAHPTSGRVGEQFF
TGCAGTGCGCACCCTACTAGCGGGAGGGTTGGCGAGCAGTTCTTC
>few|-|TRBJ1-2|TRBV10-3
CAISTGIGYGYTF
TGTGCCATCAGTACAGGGATCGGCTATGGCTACACCTTC
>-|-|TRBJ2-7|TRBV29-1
CSAQGSYEQYF
TGCAGCGCCCAGGGTTCCTACGAGCAGTACTTC
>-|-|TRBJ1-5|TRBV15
CATSVVRGGQPQHF
TGTGCCACCAGCGTTGTCCGGGGCGGTCAGCCCCAGCATTTT
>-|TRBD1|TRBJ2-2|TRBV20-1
CSARGTGQNTGELFF
TGCAGTGCTAGAGGGACAGGGCAAAACACCGGGGAGCTGTTTTTT
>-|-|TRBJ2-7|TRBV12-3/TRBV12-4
CASSTTGYEQYF
TGTGCCAGCAGTACGACAGGCTACGAGCAGTACTTC
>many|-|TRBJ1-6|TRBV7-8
CASSPQRRGTDSPLHF
TGTGCCAGCAGCCCTCAGCGTCGGGGTACAGATTCACCCCTCCACTTT
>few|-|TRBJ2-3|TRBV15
CATENLLTDTQYF
TGTGCCACCGAGAACCTCTTGACGGATACGCAGTATTTT
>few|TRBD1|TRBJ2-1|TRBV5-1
CASSLPDRGHEQFF
TGCGCCAGCAGCTTGCCCGACAGGGGGCATGAGCAGTTCTTC
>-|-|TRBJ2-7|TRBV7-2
CASRGAGSVEQYF
TGTGCCAGCCGGGGGGCGGGATCCGTCGAGCAGTACTTC
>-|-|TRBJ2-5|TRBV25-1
CASRTDGQETQYF
TGTGCCAGCAGGACGGACGGCCAAGAGACCCAGTACTTC
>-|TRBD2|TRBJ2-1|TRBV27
CASSLQRGGFDEQFF
TGTGCCAGCAGTTTGCAGCGGGGGGGCTTCGATGAGCAGTTCTTC
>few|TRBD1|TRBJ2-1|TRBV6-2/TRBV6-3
CASSYRRDRVNASYNEQFF
TGTGCCAGCAGTTACAGACGGGACAGGGTGAATGCCTCCTACAATGAGCAGTTCTTC
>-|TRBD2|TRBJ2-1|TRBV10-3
CAISSGTSGGNNEQFF
TGTGCCATCAGCTCCGGGACTAGCGGGGGAAACAATGAGCAGTTCTTC
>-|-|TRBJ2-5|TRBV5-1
CASSLIAGQETQYF
TGCGCCAGCAGCTTGATTGCAGGGCAAGAGACCCAGTACTTC
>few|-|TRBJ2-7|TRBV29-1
CSASPGRGYEQYF
TGCAGCGCTTCCCCGGGGAGGGGGTACGAGCAGTACTTC
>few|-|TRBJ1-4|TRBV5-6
CASSSQTRRNNEKLFF
TGTGCCAGCAGCTCACAGACACGCCGAAATAATGAAAAACTGTTTTTT
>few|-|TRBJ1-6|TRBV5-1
CASSLGSTVGSPLHF
TGCGCCAGCAGCTTGGGATCCACGGTCGGCTCACCCCTCCACTTT
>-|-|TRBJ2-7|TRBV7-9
CASSPPGLPGGEQYF
TGTGCCAGCAGCCCGCCGGGACTCCCAGGGGGCGAGCAGTACTTC
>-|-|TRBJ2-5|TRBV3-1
CASSLYRENHGQYF
TGTGCCAGCAGCCTCTACAGGGAGAACCATGGCCAGTACTTC
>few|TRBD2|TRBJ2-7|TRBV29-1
CSVVVAGSRYEQYF
TGCAGCGTTGTAGTAGCGGGATCAAGGTACGAGCAGTACTTC
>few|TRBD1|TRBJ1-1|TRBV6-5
CASSYSPGGNTEAFF
TGTGCCAGCAGTTACTCGCCAGGGGGGAACACTGAAGCTTTCTTT
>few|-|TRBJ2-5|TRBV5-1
CASRLGVETQYF
TGCGCCAGCAGGCTGGGCGTAGAGACCCAGTACTTC
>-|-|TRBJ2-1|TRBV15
CATSKEALLYNEQFF
TGTGCCACCAGCAAGGAGGCCCTACTTTACAATGAGCAGTTCTTC
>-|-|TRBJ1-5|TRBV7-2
CASSLAGPSSTDTQHF
TGTGCCAGCAGCTTAGCGGGGCCATCTAGCACAGATACGCAGCATTTT
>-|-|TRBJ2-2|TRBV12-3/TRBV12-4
CASSLAFGQGYTGELFF
TGTGCCAGCAGTTTAGCGTTCGGGCAGGGGTACACCGGGGAGCTGTTTTTT
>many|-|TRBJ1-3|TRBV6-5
CASSYAYSGNTIYF
TGTGCCAGCAGTTATGCCTACTCTGGAAACACCATATATTTT
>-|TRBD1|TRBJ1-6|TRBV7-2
CASSLRGSYNSPLHF
TGTGCCAGCAGCCTCAGGGGGAGCTATAATTCACCCCTCCACTTT